Listed below are T cell receptor beta chains from one sample, sequenced in a study of CD8 T cells in ankylosing spondylitis. Via MiXCR, TCRdb re-called the 5' RACE reads, giving one row per CDR3 protein. The table lists about 200,000 distinct CDR3 sequences, 20% to 30% of them singletons. The sample consisted of blood, either unsorted or a sorted T cell fraction (not recorded which). These receptors all come from a male donor with ankylosing spondylitis or in good health (not recorded which). Each CDR3 is given with its conserved first and last residue. The order of the fields is clone size, V gene, J gene, D gene, CDR3 DNA, CDR3 protein. D genes are given only for firm matches. Clone size appears in some rows only: once, few, many, or a class for an expanded clone.

once	TRBV6-1	TRBJ2-7	TRBD1	TGTGCCAGCAGTACGGACAGGGTCTACGAGCAGTACTTC	CASSTDRVYEQYF
many	TRBV4-3	TRBJ2-4	-	TGCGCCAGCAGCCCCCAGCCAGGGAACATTCAGTACTTC	CASSPQPGNIQYF
-	TRBV20-1	TRBJ1-2	-	TGCACCGTGACAGCCGGTTATGGCTACACCTTC	CTVTAGYGYTF
-	TRBV20-1	TRBJ1-5	-	TGCAGTGCTAGTATGAGGGACAATCAGCCCCAGCATTTT	CSASMRDNQPQHF
many	TRBV9	TRBJ2-3	-	TGTGCCAGCAGCGAGCCCCCAGGGATGGCGGGATTCGCAGATACGCAGTATTTT	CASSEPPGMAGFADTQYF
many	TRBV20-1	TRBJ2-7	TRBD2	TGCAGTGCTAGAGATATTAGCGGGAGAACCTACGAGCAGTACTTC	CSARDISGRTYEQYF
many	TRBV7-2	TRBJ2-1	TRBD2	TGTGCCAGCAGCTTAGGGGCAGTAACGACTAGCGTTGAGCAGTTCTTC	CASSLGAVTTSVEQFF
many	TRBV6-2/TRBV6-3	TRBJ2-4	-	TGTGCCAGCAGTTACGCAGTTAAACCCATTCAGTACTTC	CASSYAVKPIQYF
many	TRBV7-2	TRBJ1-5	-	TGTGCCAGCAGCTCTGAGTGGGGCAATCAGCCCCAGCATTTT	CASSSEWGNQPQHF
-	TRBV18	TRBJ2-7	TRBD1	TGTGCCAGCTCACCAGGGACAGGGGGTTCCTACGAGCAGTACTTC	CASSPGTGGSYEQYF
few	TRBV20-1	TRBJ2-7	TRBD1	TGCAGTGCCTCGGACAGGGGAGCCTACGAGCAGTACTTC	CSASDRGAYEQYF